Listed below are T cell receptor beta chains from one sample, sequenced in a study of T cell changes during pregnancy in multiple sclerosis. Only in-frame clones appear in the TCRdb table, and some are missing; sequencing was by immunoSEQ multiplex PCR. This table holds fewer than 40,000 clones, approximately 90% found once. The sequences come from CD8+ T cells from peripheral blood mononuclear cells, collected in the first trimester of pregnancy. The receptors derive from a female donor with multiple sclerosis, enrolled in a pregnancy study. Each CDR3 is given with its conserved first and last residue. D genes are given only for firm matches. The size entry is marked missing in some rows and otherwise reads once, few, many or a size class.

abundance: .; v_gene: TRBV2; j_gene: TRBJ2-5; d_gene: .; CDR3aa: CASMGRRETQYF; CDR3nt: TGTGCCAGCATGGGGAGGAGAGAGACCCAGTACTTC
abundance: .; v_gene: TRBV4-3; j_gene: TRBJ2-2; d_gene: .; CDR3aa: CASSQDSAGSGELFF; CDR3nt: TGCGCCAGCAGCCAAGATTCAGCCGGGTCCGGGGAGCTGTTTTTT
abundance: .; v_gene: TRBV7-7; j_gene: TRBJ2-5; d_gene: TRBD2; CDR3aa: CASSPGLAGGGETQYF; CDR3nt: TGTGCTAGCAGCCCTGGACTAGCGGGAGGTGGAGAGACCCAGTACTTC
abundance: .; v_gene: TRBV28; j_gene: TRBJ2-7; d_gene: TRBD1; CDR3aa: CASSFRGTVNEQYF; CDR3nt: TGTGCCAGCAGTTTTAGGGGGACAGTGAACGAGCAGTACTTC
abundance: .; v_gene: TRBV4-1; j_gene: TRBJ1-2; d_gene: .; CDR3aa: CASSSQGGGSGYTF; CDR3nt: TGCGCCAGCAGCAGCCAAGGGGGGGGGTCGGGCTACACCTTC
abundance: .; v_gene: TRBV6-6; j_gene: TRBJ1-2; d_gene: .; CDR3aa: CASTGGESYTF; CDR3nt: TGTGCCAGCACCGGGGGGGAAAGCTACACCTTC
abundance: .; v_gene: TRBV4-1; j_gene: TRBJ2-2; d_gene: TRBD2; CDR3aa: CASSPLAGRNTGELFF; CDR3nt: TGCGCCAGCAGCCCCTTAGCGGGAAGGAACACCGGGGAGCTGTTTTTT
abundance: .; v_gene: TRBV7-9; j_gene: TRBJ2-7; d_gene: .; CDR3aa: CASSFGRTYEQYF; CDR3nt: TGTGCCAGCAGCTTTGGCAGGACCTACGAGCAGTACTTC
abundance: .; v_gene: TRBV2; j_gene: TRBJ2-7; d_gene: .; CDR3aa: CASSEGSSEQYF; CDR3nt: TGTGCCAGCAGTGAAGGTAGCTCCGAGCAGTACTTC
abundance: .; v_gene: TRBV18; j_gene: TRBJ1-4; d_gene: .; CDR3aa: CASSPPDGGNEKLFF; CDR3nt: TGTGCCAGCTCCCCACCCGACGGGGGGAATGAAAAACTGTTTTTT
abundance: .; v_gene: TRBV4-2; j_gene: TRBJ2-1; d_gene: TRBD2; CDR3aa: CASSQESGLAEQFF; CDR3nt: TGTGCCAGCAGCCAAGAGTCTGGACTAGCTGAGCAGTTCTTC
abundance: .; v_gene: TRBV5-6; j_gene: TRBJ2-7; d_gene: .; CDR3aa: CASSALATSAYEQYF; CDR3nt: TGTGCCAGCAGCGCTCTCGCCACTTCTGCCTACGAGCAGTACTTC
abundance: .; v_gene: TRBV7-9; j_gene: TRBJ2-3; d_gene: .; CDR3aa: CASSWPRGTSSTDTQYF; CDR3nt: TGTGCCAGCAGCTGGCCAAGGGGCACTTCTAGCACAGATACGCAGTATTTT
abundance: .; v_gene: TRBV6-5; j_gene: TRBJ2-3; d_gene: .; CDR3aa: CASSYRQDDTQYF; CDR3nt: TGTGCCAGCAGTTACCGACAGGACGATACGCAGTATTTT
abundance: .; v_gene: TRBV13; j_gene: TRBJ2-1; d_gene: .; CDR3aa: CASRALEGGFYNEQFF; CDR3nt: TGTGCCAGCCGGGCACTCGAGGGAGGCTTTTACAATGAGCAGTTCTTC
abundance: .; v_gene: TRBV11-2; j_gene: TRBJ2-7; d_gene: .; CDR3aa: CASSLENGGLLYEQYF; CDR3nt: TGTGCCAGCAGCTTAGAAAATGGCGGACTCCTTTACGAGCAGTACTTC
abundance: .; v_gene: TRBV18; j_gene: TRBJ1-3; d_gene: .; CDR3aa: CASSPEARVGNTIYF; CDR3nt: TGTGCCAGCTCACCAGAGGCCAGGGTTGGAAACACCATATATTTT
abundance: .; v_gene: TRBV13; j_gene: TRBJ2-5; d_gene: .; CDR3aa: CASSLWRETQYF; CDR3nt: TGTGCCAGCAGTCTGTGGAGGGAGACCCAGTACTTC
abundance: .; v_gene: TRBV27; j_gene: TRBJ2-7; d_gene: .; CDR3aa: CASRIRQAGYEQYF; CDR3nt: TGTGCCAGCAGGATAAGACAGGCGGGTTACGAGCAGTACTTC
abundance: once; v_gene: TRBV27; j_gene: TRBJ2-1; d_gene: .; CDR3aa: CAASGVDEQFF; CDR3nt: TGTGCCGCCTCAGGTGTCGATGAGCAGTTCTTC
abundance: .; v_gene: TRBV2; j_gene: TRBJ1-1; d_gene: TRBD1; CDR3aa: CASRDYRGPKMNTEAFF; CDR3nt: TGTGCCAGCAGGGACTACAGGGGACCGAAAATGAACACTGAAGCTTTCTTT
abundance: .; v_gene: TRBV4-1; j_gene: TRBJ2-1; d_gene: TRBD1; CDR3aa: CASSQLGQAGQFF; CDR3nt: TGCGCCAGCAGCCAACTCGGACAGGCTGGGCAGTTCTTC
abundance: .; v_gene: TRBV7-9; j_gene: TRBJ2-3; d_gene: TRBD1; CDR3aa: CASSLPRGPVDTQYF; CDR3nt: TGTGCCAGCAGCTTACCCAGGGGGCCGGTAGATACGCAGTATTTT
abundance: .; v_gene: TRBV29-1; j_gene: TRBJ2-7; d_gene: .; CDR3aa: CSVDRGRGEQYF; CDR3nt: TGCAGCGTTGACAGGGGACGTGGCGAGCAGTACTTC
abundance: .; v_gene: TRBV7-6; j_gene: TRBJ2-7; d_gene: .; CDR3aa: CASSLVRGGGSYEQYF; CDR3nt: TGTGCCAGCAGCTTAGTTCGAGGGGGAGGGTCCTACGAGCAGTACTTC
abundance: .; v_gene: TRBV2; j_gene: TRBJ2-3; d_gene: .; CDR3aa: CASSDPSTDTQYF; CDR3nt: TGTGCCAGCAGTGATCCGTCCACAGATACGCAGTATTTT
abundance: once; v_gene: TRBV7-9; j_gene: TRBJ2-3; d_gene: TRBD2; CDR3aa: CASSQAGVTDTQYF; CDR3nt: TGTGCCAGCAGCCAAGCGGGAGTCACAGATACGCAGTATTTT
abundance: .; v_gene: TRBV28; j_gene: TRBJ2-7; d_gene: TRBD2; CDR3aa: CASSSPLSGRAHEQYF; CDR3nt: TGTGCCAGCAGTTCACCCCTTAGCGGGAGGGCCCACGAGCAGTACTTC
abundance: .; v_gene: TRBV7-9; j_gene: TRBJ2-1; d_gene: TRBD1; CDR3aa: CASSAQGARGNEQFF; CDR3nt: TGTGCCAGCAGCGCACAGGGGGCGCGGGGCAATGAGCAGTTCTTC
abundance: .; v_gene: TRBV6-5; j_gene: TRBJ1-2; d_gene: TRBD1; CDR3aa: CASSTQGGSYGYTF; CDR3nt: TGTGCCAGCAGTACCCAAGGGGGCAGTTATGGCTACACCTTC
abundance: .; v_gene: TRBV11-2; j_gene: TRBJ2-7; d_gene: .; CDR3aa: CASSFPGRDWEQYF; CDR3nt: TGTGCCAGCAGCTTCCCAGGGCGGGATTGGGAGCAGTACTTC
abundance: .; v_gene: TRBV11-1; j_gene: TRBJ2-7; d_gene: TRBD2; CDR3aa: CASSRRTSGSYEQYF; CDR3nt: TGTGCCAGCAGCCGTCGGACTAGCGGGAGTTACGAGCAGTACTTC
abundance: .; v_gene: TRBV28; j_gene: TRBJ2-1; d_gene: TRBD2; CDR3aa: CASSFAGVGNEQFF; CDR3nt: TGTGCCAGCAGTTTTGCGGGAGTAGGCAATGAGCAGTTCTTC
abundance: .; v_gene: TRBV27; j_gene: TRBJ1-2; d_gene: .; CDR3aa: CASSLWGGTPAGYTF; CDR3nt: TGTGCCAGCAGTTTATGGGGGGGGACCCCCGCGGGCTACACCTTC
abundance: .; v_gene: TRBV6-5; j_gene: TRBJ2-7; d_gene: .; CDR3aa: CASSYSGLYEQYF; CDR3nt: TGTGCCAGCAGTTACTCAGGACTCTACGAGCAGTACTTC
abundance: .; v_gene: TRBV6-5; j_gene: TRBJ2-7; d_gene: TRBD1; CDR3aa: CASSYSAPGGYEQYF; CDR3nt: TGTGCCAGCAGTTACTCCGCCCCAGGGGGCTACGAGCAGTACTTC
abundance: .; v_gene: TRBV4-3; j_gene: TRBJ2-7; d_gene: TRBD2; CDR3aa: CASSQGLAGLYEQYF; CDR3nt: TGCGCCAGCAGCCAGGGACTAGCGGGACTATACGAGCAGTACTTC
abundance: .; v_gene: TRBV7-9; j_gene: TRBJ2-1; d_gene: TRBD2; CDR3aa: CASSVPGRSLAGGPYEQFF; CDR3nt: TGTGCCAGCAGCGTACCGGGACGGTCACTAGCGGGAGGGCCGTATGAGCAGTTCTTC
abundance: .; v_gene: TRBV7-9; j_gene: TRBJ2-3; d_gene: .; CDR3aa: CASSSQGSGADTQYF; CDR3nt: TGTGCCAGCAGCTCCCAAGGCTCCGGGGCAGATACGCAGTATTTT
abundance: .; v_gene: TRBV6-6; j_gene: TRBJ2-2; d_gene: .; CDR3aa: CASTEPRVVPGELFF; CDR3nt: TGTGCCAGCACGGAACCCAGGGTTGTCCCCGGGGAGCTGTTTTTT
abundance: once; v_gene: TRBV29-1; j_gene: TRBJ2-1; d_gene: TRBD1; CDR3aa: CSVDATGEPYNEQFF; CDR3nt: TGCAGCGTTGACGCTACAGGGGAACCTTACAATGAGCAGTTCTTC
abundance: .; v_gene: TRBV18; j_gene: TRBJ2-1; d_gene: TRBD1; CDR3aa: CASSPLDRGPSYNEQFF; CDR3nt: TGTGCCAGCTCACCACTTGACAGGGGGCCCTCCTACAATGAGCAGTTCTTC
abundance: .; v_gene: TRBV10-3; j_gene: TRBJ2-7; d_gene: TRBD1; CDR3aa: CAISESRTGLSYEQYF; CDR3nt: TGTGCCATCAGTGAGTCAAGGACAGGGCTATCCTACGAGCAGTACTTC
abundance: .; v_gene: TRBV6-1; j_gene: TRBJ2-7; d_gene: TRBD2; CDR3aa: CASSEGASGPLMSYEQYF; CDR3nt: TGTGCCAGCAGTGAAGGGGCTAGCGGGCCTTTGATGTCCTACGAGCAGTACTTC
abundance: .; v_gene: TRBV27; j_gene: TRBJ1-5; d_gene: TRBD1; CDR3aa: CASSLPTPTGMSQPQHF; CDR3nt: TGTGCCAGCAGTTTGCCGACACCGACAGGGATGAGCCAGCCCCAGCATTTT
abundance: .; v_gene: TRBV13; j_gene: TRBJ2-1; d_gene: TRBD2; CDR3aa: CASSLGPGTRYYNEQFF; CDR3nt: TGTGCCAGCAGCTTAGGCCCAGGGACTAGGTACTACAATGAGCAGTTCTTC
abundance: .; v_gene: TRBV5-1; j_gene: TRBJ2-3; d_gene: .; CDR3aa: CASSLEGADTQYF; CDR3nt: TGCGCCAGCAGCTTGGAGGGAGCAGATACGCAGTATTTT
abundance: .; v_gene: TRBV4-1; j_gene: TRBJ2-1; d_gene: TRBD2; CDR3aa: CASSNMGLAVLGGPYNEQFF; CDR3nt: TGCGCCAGCAGCAACATGGGACTAGCGGTCCTAGGGGGCCCCTACAATGAGCAGTTCTTC
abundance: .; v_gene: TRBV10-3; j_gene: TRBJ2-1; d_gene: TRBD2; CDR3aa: CAISSASGTSGANEQFF; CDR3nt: TGTGCCATCAGTTCTGCCTCCGGGACTAGCGGGGCCAATGAGCAGTTCTTC